This entry concerns a single T cell receptor beta chain. What it binds is not known. The entry originates in a study of T cell responses to AZD1222 COVID-19 vaccine. Regarding the study as a whole: Possibly, clonal diversity was underestimated; donors were largely white British and included more females. Regions 160-218 and 743-854 dominated among vaccine-associated CD4 TCRs spanning spike.

Pooled together were second doses at about 4 or about 12 weeks. Germline trimming cut 7 bases from V and 10 bases from J; bases unmatched to any gene: 6. CDR1 SGHDN and CDR2 FVKESK come from the germline V gene. The CDR3 length is 13 residues. Clones were sequenced by immunoSEQ multiplex PCR, and TCRdb holds only the in-frame ones, with some missing. The table shows around 120,000 clones, with around nine tenths occurring only once. Specimen: peripheral blood, collected 28 days after the second AZD1222 dose. The rearrangement links TRBV14 to TRBJ1-6; 8 bases agree with TRBD1. The source is an adult who received the AZD1222 COVID-19 vaccine. The DNA for the CDR3 is TGTGCCAGCACCGGACAGGGAGCCTCACCCCTCCACTTT. Encoded protein: CASTGQGASPLHF.